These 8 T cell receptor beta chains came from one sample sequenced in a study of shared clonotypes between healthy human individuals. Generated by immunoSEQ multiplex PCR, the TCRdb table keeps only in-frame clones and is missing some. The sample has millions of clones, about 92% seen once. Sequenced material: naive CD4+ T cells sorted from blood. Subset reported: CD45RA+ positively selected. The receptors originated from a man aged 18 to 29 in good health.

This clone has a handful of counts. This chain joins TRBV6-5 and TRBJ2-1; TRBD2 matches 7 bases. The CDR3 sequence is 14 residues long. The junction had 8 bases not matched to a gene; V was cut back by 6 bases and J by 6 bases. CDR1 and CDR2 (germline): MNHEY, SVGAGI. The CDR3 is CASRLGGSGNEQFF. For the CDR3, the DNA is TGTGCCAGCAGACTAGGCGGGAGTGGCAATGAGCAGTTCTTC.

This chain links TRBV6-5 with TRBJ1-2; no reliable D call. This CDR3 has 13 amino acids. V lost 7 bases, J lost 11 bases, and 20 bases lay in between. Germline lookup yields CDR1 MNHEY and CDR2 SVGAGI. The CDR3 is CASTGREKGGYTF. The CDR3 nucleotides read TGTGCCAGCACGGGGAGGGAGAAAGGAGGTTACACCTTC.

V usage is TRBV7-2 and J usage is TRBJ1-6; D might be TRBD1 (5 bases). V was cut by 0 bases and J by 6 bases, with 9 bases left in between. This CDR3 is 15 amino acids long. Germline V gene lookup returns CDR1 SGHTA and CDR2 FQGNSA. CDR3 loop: CASSLAAGVNSPLHF. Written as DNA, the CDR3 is TGTGCCAGCAGCTTAGCGGCGGGGGTTAATTCACCCCTCCACTTT.

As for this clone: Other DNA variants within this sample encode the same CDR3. Written as DNA, the CDR3 is TGTGCCAGCAGTTTATTTGGCTACACAGATACGCAGTATTTT. Amino acids: CASSLFGYTDTQYF. The V call is TRBV27, the J call TRBJ2-3; no firm D call. CDR1 is MNHEY, CDR2 SMNVEV, per germline (reference sequence). The CDR3 runs 14 residues. Deletions cut 1 base from V and 2 bases from J, with 7 bases between.

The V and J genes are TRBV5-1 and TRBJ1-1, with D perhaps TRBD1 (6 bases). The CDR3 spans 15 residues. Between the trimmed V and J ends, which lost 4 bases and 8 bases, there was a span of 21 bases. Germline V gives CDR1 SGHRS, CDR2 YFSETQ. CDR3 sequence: CASSGLSDSRSEAFF. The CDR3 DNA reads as TGCGCCAGCAGCGGCCTATCGGACAGTCGATCGGAAGCTTTCTTT.

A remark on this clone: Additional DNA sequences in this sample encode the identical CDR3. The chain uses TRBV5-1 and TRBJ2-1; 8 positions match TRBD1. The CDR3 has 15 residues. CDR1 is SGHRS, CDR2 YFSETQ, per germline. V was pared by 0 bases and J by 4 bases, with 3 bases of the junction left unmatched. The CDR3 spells CASSLGQGRYNEQFF. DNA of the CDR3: TGCGCCAGCAGCTTGGGACAGGGGAGATACAATGAGCAGTTCTTC.

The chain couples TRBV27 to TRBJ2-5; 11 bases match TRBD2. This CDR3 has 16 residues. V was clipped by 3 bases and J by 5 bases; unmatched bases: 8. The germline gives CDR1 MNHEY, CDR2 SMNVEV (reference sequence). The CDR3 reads CASSFDSGGARETQYF. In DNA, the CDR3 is TGTGCCAGCAGTTTCGATAGCGGGGGGGCCCGGGAGACCCAGTACTTC.

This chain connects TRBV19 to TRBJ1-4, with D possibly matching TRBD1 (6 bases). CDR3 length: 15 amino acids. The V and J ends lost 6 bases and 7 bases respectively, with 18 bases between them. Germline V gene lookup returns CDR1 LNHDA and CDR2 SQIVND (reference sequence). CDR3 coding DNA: TGTGCCAGTAGCGACTTAGGGGGTCAAACTGAAAAACTGTTTTTT. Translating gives CASSDLGGQTEKLFF.